A selection of T cell receptor beta chains follows, all from one sample in a study of cytomegalovirus exposure and HLA in healthy donors. Libraries were prepared by immunoSEQ multiplex PCR; TCRdb keeps only in-frame clonotypes and omits some of them. This table has about 110,000 clones, under 85% appearing once. The sequenced sample was PBMCs. Receptors originate from a male donor in good health and CMV-seronegative. Each CDR3 is given with its conserved first and last residue. D genes are given only for firm matches. Clone size, where shown, is once, few, many, or a class for clones that have expanded.

TRBJ1-2	.	TRBV25-1	TRBD1	CASSDRDSYGYTF	TGTGCCAGCAGCGACCGGGACAGCTATGGCTACACCTTC
TRBJ1-6	.	TRBV5-1	TRBD1	CASSPDRDRGSPLHF	TGCGCCAGCAGCCCCGACCGGGACAGGGGTTCACCCCTCCACTTT
TRBJ2-3	.	TRBV7-2	.	CASSYNLDTQYF	TGTGCCAGCAGCTACAATTTGGATACGCAGTATTTT
TRBJ2-3	few	TRBV6-5	.	CASSGFYGTQYF	TGTGCCAGCAGCGGGTTTTATGGTACGCAGTATTTT
TRBJ2-1	.	TRBV27	TRBD2	CASSQKAGGPNEQFF	TGTGCCAGCAGTCAAAAAGCGGGAGGGCCTAATGAGCAGTTCTTC
TRBJ1-1	.	TRBV27	.	CASSLQGSNTEAFF	TGTGCCAGCAGTCTACAGGGATCGAACACTGAAGCTTTCTTT
TRBJ2-7	.	TRBV7-7	.	CASSLRMNSYEQYF	TGTGCCAGCAGCTTGAGGATGAACTCCTACGAGCAGTACTTC
TRBJ1-2	.	TRBV10-3	TRBD1	CATFPGTGDGYTF	TGTGCCACCTTCCCCGGGACAGGGGATGGCTACACCTTC
TRBJ2-7	.	TRBV27	TRBD2	CASGLGYEQYF	TGTGCCAGCGGACTAGGCTACGAGCAGTACTTC
TRBJ1-1	few	TRBV10-3	TRBD1	CAIRDRVVNTEAFF	TGTGCCATCAGAGACAGGGTAGTGAACACTGAAGCTTTCTTT
TRBJ1-1	.	TRBV2	.	CASSGTPLNTEAFF	TGTGCCAGCAGTGGGACACCACTCAACACTGAAGCTTTCTTT
TRBJ1-2	.	TRBV6-1	.	CASSEAVSGGARGGYTF	TGTGCCAGCAGTGAAGCGGTATCCGGGGGTGCCCGCGGGGGCTACACCTTC
TRBJ1-1	.	TRBV5-1	.	CASSPGGGARTEAFF	TGCGCCAGCAGCCCCGGAGGGGGGGCGCGGACTGAAGCTTTCTTT
TRBJ2-7	.	TRBV14	.	CASSRGGRDYEQYF	TGTGCCAGCAGCCGAGGCGGGCGGGACTACGAGCAGTACTTC
TRBJ1-6	.	TRBV30	.	CACNSGSAFLSPLHF	TGTGCCTGCAACTCCGGGTCTGCGTTTCTTTCACCCCTCCACTTT
TRBJ2-7	.	TRBV25-1	.	CASTGVSYEQYF	TGTGCCAGCACAGGGGTATCCTACGAGCAGTACTTC
TRBJ1-4	.	TRBV19	TRBD1	CASSRGQGVYEKLFF	TGTGCCAGTAGTCGTGGACAGGGGGTTTATGAAAAACTGTTTTTT
TRBJ2-7	.	TRBV7-3	TRBD2	CASSLRSGSTNEQYF	TGTGCCAGCAGCTTACGTAGCGGGAGTACGAACGAGCAGTACTTC
TRBJ2-3	.	TRBV5-6	TRBD2	CASSPLSGRLRGTDTQYF	TGTGCCAGCAGCCCGCTTAGCGGGAGGCTCCGCGGCACAGATACGCAGTATTTT
TRBJ1-1	.	TRBV19	TRBD1	CASNPRSWDRENTEAFF	TGTGCCAGTAATCCCCGGTCATGGGACAGGGAGAACACTGAAGCTTTCTTT
TRBJ2-7	.	TRBV4-2	TRBD2	CASSQGGGYEQYF	TGTGCCAGCAGCCAAGGGGGAGGGTACGAGCAGTACTTC
TRBJ2-7	few	TRBV4-1	TRBD2	CASSPWLAGLYEQYF	TGCGCCAGCAGCCCGTGGCTAGCGGGATTGTACGAGCAGTACTTC
TRBJ2-1	.	TRBV28	TRBD2	CASSARTSGYSYNEQFF	TGTGCCAGCAGTGCAAGGACTAGCGGGTACTCCTACAATGAGCAGTTCTTC
TRBJ2-1	.	TRBV28	.	CASSAVISGYNEQFF	TGTGCCAGCAGTGCCGTGATTAGCGGCTACAATGAGCAGTTCTTC
TRBJ2-1	.	TRBV27	TRBD1	CASSWGQASSEQFF	TGTGCCAGCAGTTGGGGACAGGCGTCTTCTGAGCAGTTCTTC
TRBJ2-7	.	TRBV4-1	TRBD2	CASSPGTSSVYEQYF	TGCGCCAGCAGCCCAGGGACTAGCAGTGTCTACGAGCAGTACTTC
TRBJ2-3	.	TRBV29-1	.	CSVETPSRDIWSLTDTQYF	TGCAGCGTTGAAACCCCTTCCCGGGACATATGGTCTCTCACAGATACGCAGTATTTT
TRBJ2-7	.	TRBV5-1	TRBD1	CASSSVTGTVPIQQYF	TGCGCCAGCAGCTCAGTAACCGGGACAGTACCTATACAGCAGTACTTC
TRBJ2-5	.	TRBV30	.	CAWRTGHRQYF	TGTGCCTGGAGAACAGGACACCGGCAGTACTTC
TRBJ1-4	.	TRBV28	.	CASRQTTQGSRGKLFF	TGTGCCAGCAGACAAACCACTCAGGGGTCCCGAGGAAAACTGTTTTTT
TRBJ2-1	.	TRBV2	TRBD2	CASRPGLAGANEQFF	TGTGCCAGCAGGCCGGGACTAGCGGGAGCGAATGAGCAGTTCTTC
TRBJ2-6	.	TRBV2	.	CASRAGGAGANVLTF	TGTGCCAGCAGGGCCGGGGGTGCTGGGGCCAACGTCCTGACTTTC